This passage covers 25 T cell receptor beta chains from one sample sequenced in a study of T cell responses to AZD1222 COVID-19 vaccine. Assay used: immunoSEQ multiplex PCR; TCRdb lists only in-frame clones, some missing. The sample carries 130,000 to 150,000 clones, 90% recorded once. The material was peripheral blood, obtained on day 0 of AZD1222 vaccination. All receptors come from an adult in good health.

The chain joins TRBV6-5 to TRBJ1-3; D is ambiguous. The germline gives CDR1 MNHEY, CDR2 SVGAGI. The CDR3 runs to 15 residues. Deletions cut 6 bases from V and 0 bases from J, with 12 bases between. The CDR3 DNA follows: TGTGCCAGCAGCCCGACTCATATCTCTGGAAACACCATATATTTT. Protein product: CASSPTHISGNTIYF.

V is TRBV5-1 and J is TRBJ2-5, with D uncertain. The V gene lost 2 bases and the J gene lost 3 bases, with 20 bases spanning the gap. CDR3 size: 17 residues. Germline V gene data show CDR1 as SGHRS and CDR2 as YFSETQ. The CDR3, as DNA: TGCGCCAGCAGCTTTGACCGAGGCTGGGGTTCTGAAGAGACCCAGTACTTC. Translated, it gives CASSFDRGWGSEETQYF.

The chain employs TRBV12-3 or TRBV12-4 and TRBJ1-2; D perhaps matches TRBD1 (6 bases). The CDR3 is 11 amino acids. V lost 7 bases, J lost 5 bases, and 8 bases lay in between. The CDR3 nucleotides are TGTGCCAGCACAGGGGCTTATGGCTACACCTTC. Translated, it gives CASTGAYGYTF.

The chain employs TRBV19 and TRBJ2-1, with D possibly being TRBD2 (6 bases). V was trimmed by 1 base and J by 0 bases, leaving 10 bases between them. The CDR3 is 16 amino acids. Germline V gives CDR1 LNHDA, CDR2 SQIVND (reference sequence). The CDR3 reads CASSIGAGLSYNEQFF. The CDR3 coding sequence is TGTGCCAGTAGTATAGGCGCGGGGCTCTCCTACAATGAGCAGTTCTTC.

The rearrangement links TRBV11-2 to TRBJ2-7; 11 positions agree with TRBD1. V was clipped by 1 base and J by 5 bases; unmatched bases: 4. Germline V gene data show CDR1 as SGHAT and CDR2 as FQNNGV. The CDR3 length is 15 residues. The CDR3 DNA reads TGTGCCAGCAGCTTAGCTGGACAGGGGGCTGACGAGCAGTACTTC. It yields the protein CASSLAGQGADEQYF.

This clone has just one count. The rearrangement joins TRBV19 to TRBJ2-2; D not resolved. Germline V gene data show CDR1 as LNHDA and CDR2 as SQIVND (reference sequence). Trimming took off 3 bases at V and 4 bases at J, with 9 bases between the two ends. The CDR3 runs to 14 residues. The CDR3 loop is CASSISGVTGELFF. The CDR3 DNA reads as TGTGCCAGTAGTATCTCTGGAGTCACCGGGGAGCTGTTTTTT.

This clone was seen only a few times. This chain connects TRBV30 to TRBJ1-3; D is unclear. Germline V gives CDR1 GTSNPN, CDR2 SVGIG (reference sequence). The V end lost 7 bases, the J end lost 6 bases, and 13 bases lay between the germline ends. The CDR3 is made up of 12 amino acids. CDR3 loop: CASTNSANTIYF. Written as DNA, the CDR3 is TGTGCCTCGACAAATTCGGCAAACACCATATATTTT.

V is TRBV9 and J is TRBJ1-3; tentative D call: TRBD1 (5 bases). V lost 4 bases and J lost 5, with 16 bases in between. The CDR3 contains 15 residues. Germline V gene lookup returns CDR1 SGDLS and CDR2 YYNGEE. This chain's CDR3 is CASSPPRAGRNTIYF. In nucleotides, the CDR3 is TGTGCCAGCAGCCCCCCTAGGGCAGGGCGAAACACCATATATTTT.

The table lists this clone with a count of one. J is TRBJ2-3 and V is TRBV5-4, with 10 bases matching TRBD1. The CDR3 contains 14 residues. V was pared by 5 bases and J by 3 bases, with 3 bases of the junction left unmatched. CDR1 SGHNT and CDR2 YYREEE come from the germline V gene (reference sequence). In DNA, the CDR3 is TGTGCCAGCAGGGACAGGGGGGGTACAGATACGCAGTATTTT. This translates into CASRDRGGTDTQYF. Using reference TRBV5-4 and TRBJ2-3 for the parts outside the CDR3, the full variable domain is ETGVTQSPTHLIKTRGQQVTLRCSSQSGHNTVSWYQQALGQGPQFIFQYYREEENGRGNFPPRFSGLQFPNYSSELNVNALELDDSALYLCASRDRGGTDTQYFGPGTRLTVL.

The genes are TRBV12-3 or TRBV12-4 and TRBJ2-1; D gene unclear. This CDR3 contains 13 residues. V lost 6 bases and J lost 3, with 9 bases in between. The CDR3 spells CASRVGLYNEQFF. The DNA for the CDR3 is TGTGCCAGCAGGGTAGGGCTCTACAATGAGCAGTTCTTC.

The V call is TRBV19, the J call TRBJ1-5, with 8 nucleotides matching TRBD1. The V gene end was trimmed by 6 bases and the J gene end by 2 bases; junction bases not matched to a gene: 3. CDR1 LNHDA and CDR2 SQIVND come from the germline V gene (reference sequence). The CDR3 runs to 14 residues. CDR3 DNA sequence: TGTGCCAGTAGACTACAGGGGGGCAATCAGCCCCAGCATTTT. Residues: CASRLQGGNQPQHF.

This sequence joins TRBV7-9 and TRBJ2-6, with 10 nucleotides matching TRBD2. CDR1 is SEHNR and CDR2 is FQNEAQ in the germline V gene (reference sequence). The CDR3 runs to 19 residues. With V trimmed by 1 base and J by 4 bases, 10 bases remained unmatched. For the CDR3, the DNA is TGTGCCAGCAGCTTAGTTCTAGCGGGAGCTTCGGGCGGGGCCAACGTCCTGACTTTC. Protein: CASSLVLAGASGGANVLTF.

The V gene is TRBV10-3, the J gene TRBJ1-6; D unresolved. Trimming removed 4 bases at V and 5 bases at J, with 9 bases between. The CDR3 has 14 amino acids. Germline V gene sequence: CDR1 ENHRY, CDR2 SYGVKD. The CDR3 DNA is TGTGCCATCAGTGCAGTTCAGGATAATTCACCCCTCCACTTT. This gives the protein CAISAVQDNSPLHF.

The chain recombines TRBV5-4 with TRBJ1-1; D call uncertain. Deletions cut 0 bases from V and 2 bases from J, with 8 bases between. This CDR3 has 14 amino acids. From germline, CDR1 is SGHNT and CDR2 YYREEE (reference sequence). The CDR3 loop is CASSLDPLNTEAFF. The CDR3 bases are TGTGCCAGCAGCTTGGACCCACTCAACACTGAAGCTTTCTTT.

The chain recombines TRBV3-1 (or the pseudogene TRBV3-2) with TRBJ1-6; D uncertain. From germline, CDR1 is LGHDT and CDR2 YNNKEL (reference sequence). The CDR3 is 18 residues long. The V end was cut by 2 bases, the J end by 0 bases, with 14 bases between. CDR3 in DNA: TGTGCCAGCAGCCAATTTTCGGACGGTAGCTCCTATAATTCACCCCTCCACTTT. This sequence encodes CASSQFSDGSSYNSPLHF.

J is TRBJ2-3 and V is TRBV7-2; D unclear. The CDR3 sequence is 14 residues long. V lost 1 base and J lost 2, with 7 bases in between. CDR1 and CDR2 from the germline V gene are SGHTA and FQGNSA. The CDR3 nucleotides are TGTGCCAGCAGCTTAGTAAGGGCCACAGATACGCAGTATTTT. As protein: CASSLVRATDTQYF. The entire variable domain, with the rest obtained from reference TRBV7-2 and TRBJ2-3, is as follows: GAGVSQSPSNKVTEKGKDVELRCDPISGHTALYWYRQSLGQGLEFLIYFQGNSAPDKSGLPSDRFSAERTGGSVSTLTIQRTQQEDSAVYLCASSLVRATDTQYFGPGTRLTVL.

CDR3 coding DNA: TGTGCCAGCAGCCCGCTGCGAGGGCGCGAGCAGTACTTC. It yields the protein CASSPLRGREQYF. The rearrangement joins TRBV11-2 to TRBJ2-7; a weak D match, TRBD2 (5 bases). This CDR3 spans 13 amino acids. CDR1 and CDR2 (germline): SGHAT, FQNNGV. Trimming shortened V by 5 bases and J by 6 bases, and 14 bases separated the two germline ends.

V gene TRBV5-4 combines with J gene TRBJ1-4; no reliable D call. This CDR3 has 16 residues. Germline V gene sequence: CDR1 SGHNT, CDR2 YYREEE (reference sequence). Trimming stripped 1 base from V and 0 bases from J, with 10 bases between. CDR3 sequence reads: CASSLSDEATNEKLFF. The CDR3 nucleotides are TGTGCCAGCAGCTTGTCCGACGAGGCAACTAATGAAAAACTGTTTTTT.

This chain uses TRBV5-1 with TRBJ1-1; D is ambiguous. CDR3 length: 12 amino acids. Germline V gene data show CDR1 as SGHRS and CDR2 as YFSETQ. V was clipped by 0 bases and J by 8 bases, with 8 bases between them. CDR3: CASSLDGFEAFF. The CDR3, as DNA: TGCGCCAGCAGCTTGGATGGGTTCGAAGCTTTCTTT.

The V gene is TRBV7-2, the J gene TRBJ1-2; D possibly corresponds to TRBD1 (5 bases). The CDR3 runs to 14 residues. Per the germline V gene, CDR1 is SGHTA and CDR2 is FQGNSA. Trimming stripped 3 bases from V and 3 bases from J, with 11 bases between. CDR3 protein: CASSLSGLYYGYTF. In nucleotides, the CDR3 is TGTGCCAGCAGCTTGTCAGGGTTATACTATGGCTACACCTTC.

The chain links TRBV28 to TRBJ2-7, with D perhaps TRBD1 or TRBD2 (6 bases each). This CDR3 comprises 15 residues. CDR1 MDHEN and CDR2 SYDVKM come from the germline V gene. The V and J ends lost 3 bases and 12 bases respectively, with 24 bases between them. CDR3 DNA sequence: TGTGCCAGCAGTTTGGGGGGCTTTACATCTGAGCCGATGTACTTC. As protein: CASSLGGFTSEPMYF.

V and J are TRBV29-1 and TRBJ1-2; perhaps TRBD1 as D (6 bases). In germline, CDR1 is SQVTM, CDR2 ANQGSEA. The length of the CDR3 is 13 residues. Trimming took 3 bases from V and 7 from J, leaving 15 bases between them. The CDR3 nucleotides read TGCAGCGTTGAGCCCTCCGGGACACTTGGCTACACCTTC. Translating gives CSVEPSGTLGYTF.

This chain links TRBV3-1 (or the pseudogene TRBV3-2) with TRBJ1-5; D call uncertain. CDR3 length equals 13 residues. V shed 3 bases and J shed 4 bases, with 7 bases lying between them. Per germline, CDR1 LGHDT and CDR2 YNNKEL (reference sequence). CDR3 DNA: TGTGCCAGCAGCCAGGCGGTGAATCAGCCCCAGCATTTT. Amino acid sequence: CASSQAVNQPQHF.

The CDR3 DNA is TGTGCCAGCAGCCCCTCAAGCAATCAGCCCCAGCATTTT. This gives the protein CASSPSSNQPQHF. The chain employs TRBV7-9 and TRBJ1-5; D is undetermined. Germline lookup yields CDR1 SEHNR and CDR2 FQNEAQ (reference sequence). Trimming pared 5 bases from V and 1 base from J, leaving 6 bases between. The CDR3 consists of 13 residues.

V gene TRBV5-6 combines with J gene TRBJ1-2; 7 bases align to TRBD1. Per the germline V gene, CDR1 is SGHDT and CDR2 is YYEEEE. The V segment lost 2 bases and the J segment 7 bases; nucleotides outside the gene matches: 8. This CDR3 comprises 14 residues. CDR3 amino acids: CASSFGRGKGGYTF. CDR3 in DNA: TGTGCCAGCAGCTTTGGCAGGGGGAAAGGTGGCTACACCTTC.